The next 10 T cell receptor beta chains were all read from a single sample in a study of vaccination and CD4 T cells after COVID-19. The study sequenced cultured CD4+ T cell DNA using the Oncomine TCR Beta short-read assay. TCRdb re-derived calls from the PCR reads in MiXCR, one entry per CDR3 protein. Counted here are about 16,000 distinct CDR3 sequences, around a third occurring once; the ten biggest clones make up 20% to 25%. The antigens for these receptors are not known. Treatment defined: approximately 11-day PBMC culture with coronavirus spike peptide pools or control peptides (ViraFEST assay). The specimen was CD4+ T cells from blood, cultured in vitro, collected before SARS-CoV-2 vaccination. Every receptor here comes from a human donor who received a COVID-19 vaccine.

This clonotype was observed a few times. The chain has TRBV30 and TRBJ1-3; 7 nucleotides align to TRBD1. This CDR3 is 17 amino acids long. Germline lookup yields CDR1 GTSNPN and CDR2 SVGIG (reference sequence). V was clipped by 0 bases and J by 0 bases; unmatched bases: 8. In DNA, the CDR3 is TGTGCCTGGAGTGTACGACAGGGTGCCCTCTCTGGAAACACCATATATTTT. Protein sequence: CAWSVRQGALSGNTIYF.

The chain couples TRBV10-1 to TRBJ2-1, with 7 bases fitting TRBD1. Germline CDR1 is WNHNN and CDR2 is SYGVQD (reference sequence). The CDR3 covers 14 residues. The V gene end was trimmed by 4 bases and the J gene end by 5 bases; junction bases not matched to a gene: 5. Written as DNA, the CDR3 is TGCGCCAGCAGTGCAAGGGGGCTGGACAATGAGCAGTTCTTC. Protein: CASSARGLDNEQFF.

V is TRBV25-1 and J is TRBJ1-2; weak D call: TRBD1 (5 bases). Between the trimmed V and J ends, which lost 3 bases and 2 bases, there was a span of 16 bases. CDR3 length: 16 residues. Germline V lookup: CDR1 MGHDK, CDR2 SYGVNS. The CDR3 DNA reads as TGTGCCAGCAGTGATGTCACCCGGGACTGGAACTATGGCTACACCTTC. Its translation is CASSDVTRDWNYGYTF.

The rearrangement joins TRBV6-5 to TRBJ2-3; TRBD2 is a possible D gene (9 bases). The CDR3 sequence is 20 residues long. Germline V gene data show CDR1 as MNHEY and CDR2 as SVGAGI. V lost 4 bases and J 3 bases, leaving 29 bases between the germline ends. The CDR3 sequence: CASSLGQGGMGGGATDTQYF. In DNA, the CDR3 is TGTGCCAGCAGTTTAGGACAGGGAGGAATGGGCGGGGGGGCGACAGATACGCAGTATTTT.

The chain recombines TRBV30 with TRBJ2-1, with D perhaps TRBD2 (6 bases). The CDR3 runs to 16 residues. The V end was cut by 2 bases, the J end by 0 bases, with 14 bases between. Germline assignment: CDR1 GTSNPN and CDR2 SVGIG (reference sequence). CDR3 residues: CAWSPAAGSSYNEQFF. The CDR3, as DNA: TGTGCCTGGAGTCCGGCGGCGGGATCCTCCTACAATGAGCAGTTCTTC.

This clonotype was recorded a few times. The chain links TRBV15 to TRBJ2-3; 11 bases match TRBD2. The junction had 5 bases not matched to a gene; V was cut back by 0 bases and J by 3 bases. The germline gives CDR1 LNHNV, CDR2 YYDKDF (reference sequence). The CDR3 sequence is 17 residues long. CDR3 DNA: TGTGCCACCAGCAGAGATATAGCGGGGGGGCAAACAGATACGCAGTATTTT. It codes for CATSRDIAGGQTDTQYF.

This clonotype occurred a few times. This rearrangement joins TRBV27 to TRBJ2-1; TRBD2 matches 10 bases. The junction had 2 bases not matched to a gene; V was cut back by 5 bases and J by 7 bases. From germline, CDR1 is MNHEY and CDR2 SMNVEV (reference sequence). CDR3 length equals 13 residues. CDR3 loop: CASSRTSGNEQFF. In nucleotides, the CDR3 is TGTGCCAGCAGTAGGACTAGCGGAAATGAGCAGTTCTTC.

The chain is built from TRBV12-3 or TRBV12-4 and TRBJ1-1, with unresolved D. The V gene lost 3 bases and the J gene lost 11 bases, with 10 bases spanning the gap. The CDR3 loop spans 11 amino acids. The chain's CDR3 is CASSLGRTAFF. CDR3 coding DNA: TGTGCCAGCAGTTTGGGCAGGACGGCTTTCTTT.

The chain joins TRBV7-8 to TRBJ1-2; D remains unclear. Trimming pared 1 base from V and 0 bases from J, leaving 6 bases between. CDR1 is SGHVS and CDR2 is FQNEAQ in the germline V gene. This CDR3 is built from 14 residues. CDR3 bases: TGTGCCAGCAGCTTAGGACACTCTAACTATGGCTACACCTTC. Translated, it gives CASSLGHSNYGYTF.

The CDR3 DNA sequence: TGCAGTGCTCCAAGGACAGGGTGGAGGACTGAAGCTTTCTTT. Its protein product is CSAPRTGWRTEAFF. V and J are TRBV20-1 and TRBJ1-1; 8 bases are shared with TRBD1. The V segment lost 5 bases and the J segment 5 bases; nucleotides outside the gene matches: 10. Germline V gene sequence: CDR1 DFQATT, CDR2 SNEGSKA (reference sequence). CDR3 length: 14 residues.